This T cell receptor (beta chain) was sequenced during a study of blood T cell repertoires in COVID-19. Study details: Acute and convalescent COVID-19 specimens originated in the United States, Italy and Spain. PBMCs, B-cell-depleted T cells, or T cells were the source of the cDNA or gDNA that made up the material.

TCRdb's copy holds only in-frame clones and misses some; the assay was immunoSEQ multiplex PCR. The sample consists of hundreds of thousands of clones, approximately 91% of them appearing once. CDR1 and CDR2 (germline): SGDLS, YYNGEE. CDR3 length: 17 amino acids. V shed 3 bases, J shed 2 bases, and the junction held 11 bases outside the gene matches. This study enrolled people aged 18 to 89 from around 25 US geographic areas. Among Cohort 3 donors, those recovered had two negative PCRs, clearance, or symptom resolution. The clonotype was recovered from a woman in her twenties or thirties who had recovered from COVID-19. This rearrangement joins TRBV9 to TRBJ2-7; 10 bases line up with TRBD1. The sample taken for sequencing was PBMCs or T cells enriched from blood (not recorded which). CDR3 sequence: CASSGISDGTGAYEQYF. The CDR3 bases are TGTGCCAGCAGCGGAATATCGGATGGGACAGGGGCCTACGAGCAGTACTTC.